A selection of T cell receptor beta chains follows, all from one sample in a study of T cells in Graves' hyperthyroidism and ophthalmopathy. TCRdb processed the multiplex PCR reads anew with MiXCR; each CDR3 protein has one entry. The top ten clones hold around 7.7% of a sample with about 610,000 distinct CDR3 sequences, approximately 44% of them seen once. The sample consisted of peripheral blood or thyroid tissue (not recorded which). The receptors come from a woman younger than 30 with Graves' hyperthyroidism. Each CDR3 is given with its conserved first and last residue. A D gene is named only where the DNA matches it firmly. Size values are once, few and many counts, or a class for expanded clones, and some rows have none.

size	V	J	D	DNA	CDR3
.	TRBV29-1	TRBJ1-2	TRBD1	TGCAGCGCCAGCAGCTTGGGACAGATGTATGGCTACACCTTC	CSASSLGQMYGYTF
many	TRBV19	TRBJ1-1	.	TGTGCCAGTAGTAATCCCGACAGTTACGGTGAAGCTTTCTTT	CASSNPDSYGEAFF
.	TRBV20-1	TRBJ2-3	.	TGCAGTGCTAGAGATGCTAGCAGAGATACGCAGTATTTT	CSARDASRDTQYF
many	TRBV19	TRBJ2-2	.	TGTGCCAGTACCCTTGACAGTAATCCCACCGGGGAGCTGTTTTTT	CASTLDSNPTGELFF
.	TRBV4-2	TRBJ2-7	.	TGTGCCAGCAGCCAAGATAGCGGATCGGCGAACTTC	CASSQDSGSANF
many	TRBV27	TRBJ1-1	.	TGTGCCAGCAGTAAGGGGAAGGAAGCTTTCTTT	CASSKGKEAFF
.	TRBV24-1	TRBJ2-3	.	TGTGCCACCAGTGGGTCCCCGAGGTTGGATACGCAGTATTTT	CATSGSPRLDTQYF
many	TRBV10-3	TRBJ1-5	.	TGTGCCATCAGTGAGTCGGAGGGGACCCTTAATCAGCCCCAGCATTTT	CAISESEGTLNQPQHF
.	TRBV29-1	TRBJ1-1	.	TGCAGCGCTAGACCCGGGACACTCTTT	CSARPGTLF
.	TRBV7-2	TRBJ2-2	.	TGTGCCAGCAGCTTAGAGATGAACACCGGGGAGCTGTTTTTT	CASSLEMNTGELFF
many	TRBV6-2/TRBV6-3	TRBJ2-5	TRBD2	TGTGCCAGCAGTTCCATAGCGGGAGCGCCAGAGACCCAGTACTTC	CASSSIAGAPETQYF
many	TRBV20-1	TRBJ1-6	.	TGCAGTGCTACCGGGACCGCTTATTCACCCCTCCACTTT	CSATGTAYSPLHF
many	TRBV4-2	TRBJ1-2	TRBD1	TGTGCCAGCAGCCAAAATACAGGGGGGATATATGGCTACACCTTC	CASSQNTGGIYGYTF
.	TRBV20-1	TRBJ2-3	.	TGCAGTGCTAGAATAGGGAGCCCTTCCACAGATACGCAGTATTTT	CSARIGSPSTDTQYF
.	TRBV2	TRBJ2-7	TRBD2	TGTGCCAGCAGCCCGACTAGCGGGGGTGTCGACGAGCAGTACTTC	CASSPTSGGVDEQYF
.	TRBV5-1	TRBJ2-7	TRBD2	TGCGCCAGCAGCTTAGGCGGGCTAGCGGCGGAGTACGAGCAGTACTTC	CASSLGGLAAEYEQYF
.	TRBV20-1	TRBJ2-5	TRBD2	TGCAGTGCCCCACTAGCGGGAGGGGACAGTCTTGCCGAGACCCAGTACTTC	CSAPLAGGDSLAETQYF
.	TRBV7-9	TRBJ2-5	TRBD2	TGTGCCAGCAGCCAAGCGGGAGGGACCAGTGACTTC	CASSQAGGTSDF
many	TRBV12-3/TRBV12-4	TRBJ1-6	TRBD1	TGTGCCAGCAGTCCACGCTTAACCCCGGGACAGGGGAATTCACCCCTCCACTTT	CASSPRLTPGQGNSPLHF
many	TRBV7-9	TRBJ2-7	TRBD1	TGTGCCAGCAGCTTAGTGACAGGGGGCATCGACGAGCAGTACTTC	CASSLVTGGIDEQYF
many	TRBV6-5	TRBJ2-5	.	TGTGCCAGCAGTCGCTCCGGAGAGGCAGAGACCCAGTACTTC	CASSRSGEAETQYF
.	TRBV11-2	TRBJ2-2	TRBD1	TGTGCCAGCAGATGGGACAGGGGGGTCGCGAACACCGGGGAGCTGTTTTTT	CASRWDRGVANTGELFF
few	TRBV7-2	TRBJ2-7	.	TGTGCCAGCAGCTTAGGTGGAGGGGCCTACGAGCAGTACTTC	CASSLGGGAYEQYF
.	TRBV27	TRBJ1-6	.	TGTGCCAGCAGTTTATCCCCAGGGCCCGATTCACCCCTCCACTTT	CASSLSPGPDSPLHF
many	TRBV10-3	TRBJ1-1	TRBD1	TGTGCCATCACGAATTCCGGGACAGAGAACACTGAAGCTTTCTTT	CAITNSGTENTEAFF
many	TRBV7-2	TRBJ1-4	.	TGTGCCAGCAGCGCCCCGGGGAATCCGGCTGAAAAACTGTTTTTT	CASSAPGNPAEKLFF
few	TRBV19	TRBJ1-1	.	TGTGCCAGTAGTATCGTAAGCACCGAAGCTTTCTTT	CASSIVSTEAFF
many	TRBV24-1	TRBJ1-2	.	TGTGCCACCAGTGACCTACAGGGACACGGCTACACCTTC	CATSDLQGHGYTF
.	TRBV29-1	TRBJ1-4	TRBD1	TGCAGCGTGGGGACAGGGCCCGAAAAACTGTTTTTT	CSVGTGPEKLFF
many	TRBV6-6	TRBJ1-6	.	TGTGCCAGCTCTGCGAGGGGGGTGGATTCACCCCTCCACTTT	CASSARGVDSPLHF
many	TRBV20-1	TRBJ1-5	TRBD1	TGCAGTGCTAGAGACCGGGACAGGTGGGGCAATAGCAATCAGCCCCAGCATTTT	CSARDRDRWGNSNQPQHF
.	TRBV25-1	TRBJ2-1	.	TGTGCCAGCAGCGTAGAGGGGCAGGGATACAATGAGCAGTTCTTC	CASSVEGQGYNEQFF
.	TRBV2	TRBJ1-5	.	TGTGCCAGCAGTGAAAGGGGTTGGTATAGCAATCAGCCCCAGCATTTT	CASSERGWYSNQPQHF
.	TRBV24-1	TRBJ2-5	.	TGTGCCACCAGTGACGCAGGGATAGGGGGGAGACGGGAGACCCAGTACTTC	CATSDAGIGGRRETQYF
many	TRBV9	TRBJ1-1	.	TGTGCCAGCAGCCCCTCAGTCGGGGGGCCGACTGAAGCTTTCTTT	CASSPSVGGPTEAFF
many	TRBV7-2	TRBJ1-2	.	TGTGCCAGCAGCTCTCAGCCTCCCTATGGCTACACCTTC	CASSSQPPYGYTF
few	TRBV2	TRBJ1-5	.	TGTGCCAGCAGTGTGATTGCAGGGTACGGCGAGCAGCCCCAGCATTTT	CASSVIAGYGEQPQHF
few	TRBV12-3/TRBV12-4	TRBJ2-5	TRBD1	TGTGCCAGCAGTGGACAGGGGTTCCAAGAGACCCAGTACTTC	CASSGQGFQETQYF
.	TRBV25-1	TRBJ2-1	TRBD1	TGTGCCAGCAGTAAGCTTCGGACAGGTACATACAATGAGCAGTTCTTC	CASSKLRTGTYNEQFF
.	TRBV12-3/TRBV12-4	TRBJ2-5	.	TGTGCCAGTCTTTTTGGGGGGGGCGGAAAAGAGACCCAGTACTTC	CASLFGGGGKETQYF
many	TRBV13	TRBJ2-5	.	TGTGCCAGCAGCTTAATGGGAGCAGAGACCCAGTACTTC	CASSLMGAETQYF
many	TRBV9	TRBJ1-5	TRBD1	TGTGCCAGCAGCGCGGACAGGGGTAATCAGCCCCAGCATTTT	CASSADRGNQPQHF
.	TRBV16	TRBJ1-1	.	TGTGCCAGCAGCCCTTCGCCGGGTCGGTTTGACACTGAAGCTTTCTTT	CASSPSPGRFDTEAFF
.	TRBV4-2	TRBJ2-2	TRBD2	TGTGCCAGCAGCCCCAATCGGGAGGACACCGGGGAGCTGTTTTTT	CASSPNREDTGELFF
.	TRBV4-2	TRBJ2-7	.	TGTGCCAGCAGCCAAGATCAGGGGGGCGATGAGCAGTACTTC	CASSQDQGGDEQYF